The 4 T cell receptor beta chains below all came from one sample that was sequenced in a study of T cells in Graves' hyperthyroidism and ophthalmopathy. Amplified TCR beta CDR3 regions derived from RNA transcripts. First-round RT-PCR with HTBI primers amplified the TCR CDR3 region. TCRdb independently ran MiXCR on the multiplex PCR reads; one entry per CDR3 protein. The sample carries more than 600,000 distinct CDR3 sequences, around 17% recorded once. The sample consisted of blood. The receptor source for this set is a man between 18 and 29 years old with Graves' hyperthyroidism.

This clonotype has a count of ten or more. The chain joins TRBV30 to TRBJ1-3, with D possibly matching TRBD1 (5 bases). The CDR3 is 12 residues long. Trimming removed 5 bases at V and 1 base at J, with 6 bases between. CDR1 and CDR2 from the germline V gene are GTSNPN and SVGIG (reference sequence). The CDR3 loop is CAWGGSGNTIYF. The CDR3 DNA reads TGTGCCTGGGGGGGGTCTGGAAACACCATATATTTT. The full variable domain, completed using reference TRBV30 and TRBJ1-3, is SQTIHQWPATLVQPVGSPLSLECTVEGTSNPNLYWYRQAAGRGLQLLFYSVGIGQISSEVPQNLSASRPQDRQFILSSKKLLLSDSGFYLCAWGGSGNTIYFGEGSWLTVV.

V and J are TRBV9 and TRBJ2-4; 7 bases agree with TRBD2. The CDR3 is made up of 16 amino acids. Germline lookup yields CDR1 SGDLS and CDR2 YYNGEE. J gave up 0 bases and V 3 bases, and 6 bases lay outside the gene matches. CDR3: CASSDGAGLAKNIQYF. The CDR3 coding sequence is TGTGCCAGCAGCGATGGAGCGGGGTTAGCCAAAAACATTCAGTACTTC. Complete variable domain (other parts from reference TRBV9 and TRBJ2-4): DSGVTQTPKHLITATGQRVTLRCSPRSGDLSVYWYQQSLDQGLQFLIQYYNGEERAKGNILERFSAQQFPDLHSELNLSSLELGDSALYFCASSDGAGLAKNIQYFGAGTRLSVL.

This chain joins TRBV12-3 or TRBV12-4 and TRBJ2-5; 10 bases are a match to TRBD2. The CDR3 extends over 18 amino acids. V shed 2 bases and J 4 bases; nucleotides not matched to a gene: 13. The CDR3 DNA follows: TGTGCCAGCAGTTTAAACTTAAGGCTAGCGGGAGTGAGAGAGACCCAGTACTTC. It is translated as CASSLNLRLAGVRETQYF.

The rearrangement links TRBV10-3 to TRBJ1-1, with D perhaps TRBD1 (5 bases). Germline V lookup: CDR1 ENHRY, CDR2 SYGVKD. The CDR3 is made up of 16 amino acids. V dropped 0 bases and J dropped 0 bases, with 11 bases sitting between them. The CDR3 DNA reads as TGTGCCATCAGTGAGTCCGGGACGACCATGAACACTGAAGCTTTCTTT. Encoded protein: CAISESGTTMNTEAFF.